The 23 T cell receptor beta chains below come from one sample, sequenced in a study of metastatic and nonmetastatic thyroid tumors. TCRdb re-called the PCR reads via MiXCR. Here the sample spans tens of thousands of clones, around 20% being singletons. No treatment had been given to any patient before thyroid surgery. Material: blood. The receptors here all came from a female donor with papillary thyroid cancer or a benign thyroid nodule (not recorded which). Some clones in this sample may be carry-over from other donors' samples.

This clone has ten or more counts. V gene TRBV11-2 combines with J gene TRBJ2-1, with D possibly matching TRBD2 (5 bases). Trimming pared 6 bases from V and 3 bases from J, leaving 9 bases between. The CDR3 runs to 13 residues. In germline, CDR1 is SGHAT, CDR2 FQNNGV. CDR3 protein: CASSLDYYNEQFF. As DNA, the CDR3 is TGTGCCAGCAGTCTTGACTACTACAATGAGCAGTTCTTC. Combining the CDR3 with reference TRBV11-2 and TRBJ2-1 gives the whole variable domain EAGVAQSPRYKIIEKRQSVAFWCNPISGHATLYWYQQILGQGPKLLIQFQNNGVVDDSQLPKDRFSAERLKGVDSTLKIQPAKLEDSAVYLCASSLDYYNEQFFGPGTRLTVL.

This clone was seen ten or more times. This rearrangement joins TRBV7-2 to TRBJ2-4; D is unclear. The CDR3 spans 15 residues. Germline lookup yields CDR1 SGHTA and CDR2 FQGNSA. V shed 4 bases and J shed 1 base, with 11 bases lying between them. The CDR3, as DNA: TGTGCCAGCAGCTCAACTACTAATGCCAAAAACATTCAGTACTTC. Its translation is CASSSTTNAKNIQYF.

Points on this clone: A much larger clone lies one base from this, so it may be a read error. The genes are TRBV2 and TRBJ2-4; the D is unclear. CDR3 length equals 13 residues. Germline V gene data show CDR1 as SNHLY and CDR2 as FYNNEI. V lost 7 bases and J 0 bases, leaving 7 bases between the germline ends. CDR3: CASIDIAKNIQYF. CDR3 sequence (DNA): TGTGCCAGCATTGACATAGCCAAAAACATTCAGTACTTC.

This clone appeared a few times. This may be a read error: a much more frequent sequence differs by one nucleotide. This CDR3 is also generated by other DNA sequences in the sample. Written as DNA, the CDR3 is TGTGCCAGCAAACTAGCGGGAGGTCCCTGGGAGACCCAGTACTTC. This codes for CASKLAGGPWETQYF. The chain recombines TRBV6-1 with TRBJ2-5; 12 bases fit TRBD2. The V gene's germline CDR1 is MNHNS and CDR2 SASEGT. After removal of 7 bases from V and 5 bases from J, the junction contained 8 bases not matched to a gene. The CDR3 spans 15 residues.

This chain connects TRBV7-8 to TRBJ2-7; 7 bases fit TRBD1. This CDR3 is 14 amino acids long. With V trimmed by 5 bases and J by 3 bases, 7 bases remained unmatched. Germline V gene lookup returns CDR1 SGHVS and CDR2 FQNEAQ. The CDR3 spells CASSHRDSFYEQYF. CDR3 DNA sequence: TGTGCCAGCAGCCACCGGGACAGCTTCTACGAGCAGTACTTC.

This clone occurred a few times. The CDR3 loop is CASSPTGLEAFF. The CDR3 DNA reads TGTGCCAGCAGCCCGACAGGACTTGAAGCTTTCTTT. The chain links TRBV7-2 to TRBJ1-1; a weak D match, TRBD1 (6 bases). V lost 5 bases, J lost 7 bases, and 11 bases lay in between. The germline gives CDR1 SGHTA, CDR2 FQGNSA. The CDR3 sequence is 12 residues long.

This clone has a handful of counts. A much bigger clone sits one base away, suggesting this may be a read error. The same CDR3 also results from other DNA sequences found in this sample. The V call is TRBV7-9, the J call TRBJ2-2, with TRBD1 matching over 9 bases. The CDR3 is made up of 15 amino acids. CDR1 is SEHNR, CDR2 FQNEAQ, per germline (reference sequence). V shed 9 bases and J 5 bases; nucleotides not matched to a gene: 10. For the CDR3, the DNA is TGTGCCAGTAGTCCACGGGACAGGGTAACCGGGGAGCTGTTTTTT. Translated, it gives CASSPRDRVTGELFF.

In its sample, this clone was seen a few times. V and J are TRBV20-1 and TRBJ2-2; possible D gene TRBD1, 6 bases. Germline V gives CDR1 DFQATT, CDR2 SNEGSKA (reference sequence). The V and J ends lost 7 bases and 4 bases respectively, with 16 bases between them. The CDR3 spans 14 residues. The CDR3 nucleotides are TGCAGTGTACAGGTACAGGGTATCACCGGGGAGCTGTTTTTT. This translates into CSVQVQGITGELFF.

Many counts were recorded for this clone. The genes are TRBV20-1 and TRBJ2-5, with D uncertain. Germline loops: CDR1 DFQATT, CDR2 SNEGSKA (reference sequence). The V gene lost 0 bases and the J gene lost 4 bases, with 6 bases spanning the gap. CDR3 length: 12 residues. This CDR3 reads CSARDAVETQYF. The CDR3 DNA reads TGCAGTGCTAGAGATGCGGTAGAGACCCAGTACTTC.

This clone was seen only a few times. One end of the junction is discordant with germline, which a read error may explain. The genes are TRBV28 and TRBJ1-2; 7 bases are a match to TRBD1. The CDR3 contains 16 residues. Germline lookup yields CDR1 MDHEN and CDR2 SYDVKM. The CDR3 is CASRNYLRRGLYGYTF. The CDR3 coding sequence is TGTGCAAGCAGAAATTACCTCAGGAGGGGGCTCTATGGCTACACCTTC.

This chain joins TRBV5-1 and TRBJ1-3, with TRBD1 as a possible D gene (6 bases). This CDR3 is 17 amino acids long. Germline loops: CDR1 SGHRS, CDR2 YFSETQ. Trimming removed 0 bases from V and 3 bases from J, with 16 bases in between. The chain's CDR3 is CASSLETGPFYGNTIYF. CDR3 bases: TGCGCCAGCAGCTTGGAGACAGGCCCCTTCTATGGAAACACCATATATTTT.

This clone has a count of ten or more. This chain links TRBV12-3 or TRBV12-4 with TRBJ1-4, with D possibly TRBD1 on 6 matching bases. The length of the CDR3 is 15 residues. The germline V and J ends were trimmed by 6 bases and 6 bases, with 17 bases remaining between them. DNA for the CDR3: TGTGCCAGCAGCCAGCAAGAGGGGGGGTATGAAAAACTGTTTTTT. Protein sequence: CASSQQEGGYEKLFF.

This clone appeared many times. V is TRBV20-1 and J is TRBJ1-3; D is unresolved. The CDR3 contains 14 residues. Germline assignment: CDR1 DFQATT and CDR2 SNEGSKA (reference sequence). V was trimmed by 0 bases and J by 0 bases, leaving 6 bases between them. CDR3 sequence reads: CSAREGNSGNTIYF. The DNA of the CDR3 is TGCAGTGCTAGAGAGGGCAACTCTGGAAACACCATATATTTT.

This clone was observed many times. The chain recombines TRBV5-4 with TRBJ1-1; D may be TRBD1 (6 bases). Germline V gene lookup returns CDR1 SGHNT and CDR2 YYREEE (reference sequence). V was trimmed by 2 bases and J by 11 bases, leaving 13 bases between them. The CDR3 extends over 12 amino acids. CDR3 coding DNA: TGTGCCAGCAGCTTTCCGGGGGGCGGGGCTTTCTTT. This sequence encodes CASSFPGGGAFF.

This clone was observed many times. V is TRBV5-5 and J is TRBJ1-2, with D possibly TRBD1 on 5 matching bases. V lost 5 bases to trimming and J lost 0 bases, with 14 bases between them. The germline CDR1 and CDR2 sequences are SGHKS and YYEKEE (reference sequence). This CDR3 is 15 amino acids long. The CDR3 region has the DNA TGTGCCAGCAGTCCGGGACTGCGAGCTAACTATGGCTACACCTTC. This encodes CASSPGLRANYGYTF.

Comments on this clone: The junction differs from germline at one of its ends, possibly a read error. The chain combines TRBV28 with TRBJ1-6; D possibly corresponds to TRBD1 (6 bases). Germline V gene data show CDR1 as MDHEN and CDR2 as SYDVKM. The CDR3 covers 14 residues. This CDR3 reads CASSKTGRYSRLHF. CDR3 DNA sequence: TGTGCCAGCAGTAAGACAGGCCGGTATTCACGCCTCCACTTT.

By share of the sample, this clone is medium-sized. The same CDR3 also results from other DNA sequences found in this sample. The chain uses TRBV28 and TRBJ2-3; tentatively, D is TRBD1 (6 bases). The CDR3 loop spans 14 amino acids. V was clipped by 5 bases and J by 6 bases, with 15 bases between them. Germline assignment: CDR1 MDHEN and CDR2 SYDVKM. CDR3 protein: CASSRQVLGDTQYF. As DNA, the CDR3 is TGTGCCAGCAGTCGACAGGTCCTTGGGGATACGCAGTATTTT.

This clone was recorded many times. The rearrangement links TRBV2 to TRBJ2-7; the match to TRBD1 covers 9 bases. This CDR3 is 14 amino acids long. Germline assignment: CDR1 SNHLY and CDR2 FYNNEI. Losses at the gene ends were 6 bases for V and 0 bases for J; bases not matched to a gene: 3. The CDR3 reads CASSRDRASYEQYF. The CDR3 DNA is TGTGCCAGCAGCCGGGACAGGGCCTCCTACGAGCAGTACTTC. Full variable domain (remainder filled in from reference TRBV2 and TRBJ2-7): EPEVTQTPSHQVTQMGQEVILRCVPISNHLYFYWYRQILGQKVEFLVSFYNNEISEKSEIFDDQFSVERPDGSNFTLKIRSTKLEDSAMYFCASSRDRASYEQYFGPGTRLTVT.

As concerns this clone: A junction boundary mismatches the germline segment, possibly from a read error. The identical CDR3 is also encoded by other nucleotide sequences in the sample. The chain joins TRBV28 to TRBJ2-3, with D perhaps TRBD2 (5 bases). The germline V gene has CDR1 MDHEN and CDR2 SYDVKM. This CDR3 has 13 residues. In DNA, the CDR3 is TGTGCCACCAGAGACGGGAACACAGATGCGCAGTATTTT. Amino acids: CATRDGNTDAQYF. Full variable domain (rest looked up from reference TRBV28 and TRBJ2-3): DVKVTQSSRYLVKRTGEKVFLECVQDMDHENMFWYRQDPGLGLRLIYFSYDVKMKEKGDIPEGYSVSREKKERFSLILESASTNQTSMYLCATRDGNTDAQYFGPGTRLTVL.

This clone was recorded at least ten times. One end of the junction does not line up with germline, which may come from a read error. Other DNA variants within this sample encode the same CDR3. The chain joins TRBV7-7 to TRBJ2-5; D may be TRBD2 (6 bases). Germline V lookup: CDR1 SSHAT, CDR2 FNYEAQ (reference sequence). This CDR3 contains 15 residues. CDR3 loop: CASSLGLASPGAQYF. CDR3 DNA sequence: TGTGCTAGCAGCTTAGGGCTAGCGTCCCCTGGGGCCCAGTACTTC.

This clone was observed a few times. Germline is not matched at one junction end, which may reflect a read error. The V call is TRBV6-2 or TRBV6-3, the J call TRBJ2-6; D remains unclear. The CDR3 spans 15 residues. The germline V gene encodes CDR1 MNHEY and CDR2 SVGEGT. CDR3 residues: CASSLLPSGSNVLTF. CDR3 sequence (DNA): TGTGCCAGCAGCCTGCTGCCCTCTGGGTCCAACGTCCTGACTTTC.

This clone was observed many times. V is TRBV9 and J is TRBJ2-1; possible D gene TRBD1, 6 bases. V was trimmed by 4 bases and J by 5 bases, leaving 19 bases between them. CDR3 length: 16 residues. CDR1 and CDR2 (germline): SGDLS, YYNGEE. The CDR3 DNA follows: TGTGCCAGCAGCCCCCAGGGGCAGGGCAGCCACAATGAGCAGTTCTTC. Protein sequence: CASSPQGQGSHNEQFF.

This clone was counted many times. The rearrangement links TRBV11-1 to TRBJ2-7; 12 bases are shared with TRBD2. Per the germline V gene, CDR1 is SGHAT and CDR2 is FQDESV (reference sequence). The CDR3 covers 17 residues. V lost 5 bases, J lost 3 bases, and 11 bases stayed unmatched. CDR3 DNA sequence: TGTGCCAGCAGCCCAACATACTCGACTAGCGGGAGCTACGAGCAGTACTTC. It specifies CASSPTYSTSGSYEQYF.